This T cell receptor beta chain derives from a study of blood T cell repertoires in COVID-19 (dated by TCRdb to the early 2020s). Describing the broader study: The collaborator samples originated in the United States, Italy and Spain and spanned the acute and convalescent phases of COVID-19. The repertoires were released in a freely available public database meant as a resource for research on the immune response to SARS-CoV-2. The samples were drawn from two sources: the first 160 participants of the ongoing ImmuneRACE study, and about 1,300 subjects contributed by 6 global collaborators. Where available, HLA class I and class II types were obtained from metadata supplied by the sample provider rather than from assay-based typing. Nearly every sample came with metadata listing a de-identified subject ID, COVID-19 status, age in years and sex. The prospective study material was composed of cDNA or gDNA derived from T cells, B-cell-depleted T cells, or PBMCs. The dataset comprised deeply sampled blood TCRbeta repertoires from subjects exposed to, actively infected with, or recovered from COVID-19.

What the study reported, not specific to this receptor: How much clinical and demographic metadata was included differed by source and by participant, and the metadata was provided uncurated.

Per the germline V gene, ENHRY is the CDR1 and SYGVKD is the CDR2. There are 13 amino acids in the CDR3, from cysteine to phenylalanine inclusive. The kept DNA is CDR3 alone, 39 bases in frame from the first base. After removal of 6 bases from V and 7 bases from J, the junction retains 5 bases not matched to a gene. Each collaborating institution followed its own protocols to collect whole blood in K2EDTA tubes. Collaborator samples were shipped for TCRbeta analysis as frozen whole blood, isolated PBMCs, or DNA extracted from either sample type. TCRbeta CDR3 regions were amplified from genomic DNA using the immunoSEQ Assay, a bias-controlled multiplex PCR. Regarding the original processing steps: Nucleated cell counts per sample were estimated from amplification of reference gene primers within the assay. To quantify the absolute abundance of each unique TCRbeta CDR3 rearrangement, sequence reads were collapsed and filtered. For each sample, productive Simpson clonality was calculated by taking the square root of Simpson's diversity index across productive rearrangements. As stored in TCRdb, this immuneACCESS dataset retains in-frame rearrangements with V and J assigned. A fraction of the clones does not appear; measured against another copy, unresolved V genes explain less than half of the discrepancy, and the remainder lacks a known reason. V and J calls and clone size are copied from that table; D and trimming were computed from the DNA. In all, the sample holds roughly 280,000 clones, and more than 75% of those were seen once. The ten largest account for approximately 9% of the sample.

On this clone: It has no known antigen specificity. Per-base qualities were not stored, and no clone one base away is much larger.

The TCR comes from a man aged 35 to 55 with active or convalescent COVID-19. Sequencing was carried out using peripheral blood. The V and J genes are TRBV10-3 and TRBJ1-5; 8 bases in between match TRBD1. The CDR3 is CAIRQGVGQPQHF. The bases read TGTGCCATCAGACAGGGGGTAGGGCAGCCCCAGCATTTT.